The 11 T cell receptor beta chains below were found in one sample sequenced in a study of blood T cell repertoires in COVID-19. Generated by immunoSEQ multiplex PCR, the TCRdb table keeps only in-frame clones and is missing some. The table includes roughly 100,000 clones, roughly 87% detected once. The specimen sequenced was peripheral blood. Every receptor here comes from a woman of 80 years or more in a cohort sampled during active COVID-19.

The CDR3 DNA sequence: TGTGCCAGCAAGATAGGGACAGGGGGGGCTTTCTTT. Translated: CASKIGTGGAFF. The rearrangement uses TRBV6-5 and TRBJ1-1, with TRBD1 matching 11 bases. The junction had 6 bases not matched to a gene; V was cut back by 7 bases and J by 11 bases. CDR1 and CDR2 from the germline V gene are MNHEY and SVGAGI. There are 12 residues in the CDR3.

This chain connects TRBV2 to TRBJ2-2; TRBD2 might be the D (6 bases). Germline V lookup: CDR1 SNHLY, CDR2 FYNNEI. Trimming left V 5 bases short and J 6 bases short, with 13 bases between. This CDR3 is built from 14 residues. The CDR3 sequence: CASSSLASSGELFF. CDR3 bases: TGTGCCAGCAGTTCACTAGCATCTTCCGGGGAGCTGTTTTTT.

The V call is TRBV5-1, the J call TRBJ2-2; weak D call: TRBD2 (6 bases). This CDR3 comprises 16 residues. The V end was cut by 4 bases, the J end by 9 bases, with 22 bases between. Looked up from germline, CDR1 is SGHRS and CDR2 is YFSETQ. CDR3 DNA sequence: TGCGCCAGCAGCCCCGGGGGTGGGGAGGTCTTCCGGGAGCTGTTTTTT. As protein: CASSPGGGEVFRELFF.

The chain uses TRBV11-3 and TRBJ2-1; D uncertain. Germline V lookup: CDR1 SGHNT, CDR2 YENEEA. This CDR3 has 11 residues. Trimming cost V 3 bases and J 7 bases, with 4 bases left between them. The CDR3 is CASSFRNEQFF. The CDR3 coding sequence is TGTGCCAGCAGCTTCAGGAATGAGCAGTTCTTC.

This chain joins TRBV6-5 and TRBJ2-1; 8 bases line up with TRBD1. Per germline, CDR1 MNHEY and CDR2 SVGAGI. Trimming removed 4 bases from V and 1 base from J; junction bases left unmatched: 6. The length of the CDR3 is 16 residues. The CDR3 region is CASSFRQGQSYNEQFF. For the CDR3, the DNA is TGTGCCAGCAGTTTTCGACAGGGGCAATCCTACAATGAGCAGTTCTTC.

The V call is TRBV6-5, the J call TRBJ2-7; D may be TRBD1 (6 bases). The germline V gene has CDR1 MNHEY and CDR2 SVGAGI. Trimming cost V 7 bases and J 1 base, with 11 bases left between them. The CDR3 runs 13 residues. CDR3 sequence (DNA): TGTGCCAGCAATACAGGGAAATCCTACGAGCAGTACTTC. This gives the protein CASNTGKSYEQYF.

This clone showed up just a few times. Mismatch with germline at one junction end may stem from a read error. The chain employs TRBV29-1 and TRBJ2-1; D is unresolved. The CDR3 loop spans 11 amino acids. Germline V lookup: CDR1 SQVTM, CDR2 ANQGSEA. DNA of the CDR3: TGCAGCCTTGAGGAGTACAATGAGCAGTTCTTC. Translating it yields CSLEEYNEQFF.

The chain joins TRBV28 to TRBJ1-2; D not resolved. The ends were cut back, 2 bases at V and 8 bases at J, with 12 bases in the middle. There are 13 residues in the CDR3. Germline-derived CDR1 and CDR2 are MDHEN and SYDVKM. The CDR3 bases are TGTGCCAGCAGTTTAGGGAGGATTGGAGGCTACACCTTC. Residues: CASSLGRIGGYTF.

The CDR3 here is CASSSRTQGEEQFF. DNA of the CDR3: TGTGCCAGCAGTTCCCGGACACAGGGTGAGGAGCAGTTCTTC. J is TRBJ2-1 and V is TRBV13, with D possibly TRBD1 on 6 matching bases. The CDR3 is made up of 14 amino acids. Germline CDR1 reads PRHDT; CDR2 reads FYEKMQ (reference sequence). V was shortened by 6 bases and J by 10 bases, with 19 bases between the two germline ends.

This clone occurred once. The chain uses TRBV6-5 and TRBJ2-2, with TRBD1 matching over 9 bases. The CDR3 sequence is 14 residues long. CDR1 and CDR2 (germline): MNHEY, SVGAGI. V lost 6 bases and J lost 4; bases outside the gene matches: 3. CDR3 sequence (DNA): TGTGCCAGCAGGGAGACAGGGGGCACCGGGGAGCTGTTTTTT. It codes for CASRETGGTGELFF.

J is TRBJ2-7 and V is TRBV28; 7 bases are a match to TRBD1. Trimming took 3 bases from V and 5 from J; bases not matched to a gene: 7. Germline loops: CDR1 MDHEN, CDR2 SYDVKM. The CDR3 covers 14 residues. The CDR3 nucleotides are TGTGCCAGCAGTTTCCGACAGGGCATGAACGAGCAGTACTTC. Its translation: CASSFRQGMNEQYF.